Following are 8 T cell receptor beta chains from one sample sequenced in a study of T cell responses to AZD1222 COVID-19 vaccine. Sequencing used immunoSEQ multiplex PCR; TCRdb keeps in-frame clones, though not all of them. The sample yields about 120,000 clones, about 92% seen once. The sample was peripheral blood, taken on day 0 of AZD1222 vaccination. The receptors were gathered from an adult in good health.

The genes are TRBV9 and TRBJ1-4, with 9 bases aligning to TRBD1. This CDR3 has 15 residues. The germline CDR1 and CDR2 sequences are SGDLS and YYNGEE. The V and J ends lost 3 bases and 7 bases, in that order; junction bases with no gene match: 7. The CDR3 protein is CASSATQGAPEKLFF. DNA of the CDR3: TGTGCCAGCAGCGCTACACAGGGGGCGCCTGAAAAACTGTTTTTT. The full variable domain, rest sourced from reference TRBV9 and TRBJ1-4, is DSGVTQTPKHLITATGQRVTLRCSPRSGDLSVYWYQQSLDQGLQFLIQYYNGEERAKGNILERFSAQQFPDLHSELNLSSLELGDSALYFCASSATQGAPEKLFFGSGTQLSVL.

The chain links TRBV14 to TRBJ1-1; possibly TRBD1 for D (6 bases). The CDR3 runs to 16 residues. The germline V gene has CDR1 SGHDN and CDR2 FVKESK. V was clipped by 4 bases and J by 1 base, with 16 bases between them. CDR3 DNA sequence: TGTGCCAGCAGCCCTATGGGTCGGGGGCCGAACACTGAAGCTTTCTTT. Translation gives CASSPMGRGPNTEAFF.

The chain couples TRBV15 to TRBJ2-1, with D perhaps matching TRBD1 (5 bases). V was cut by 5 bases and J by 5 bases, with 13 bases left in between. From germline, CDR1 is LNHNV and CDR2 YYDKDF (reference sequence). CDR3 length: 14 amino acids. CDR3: CATSGKTDDNEQFF. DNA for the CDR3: TGTGCCACCAGCGGAAAGACAGATGACAATGAGCAGTTCTTC.

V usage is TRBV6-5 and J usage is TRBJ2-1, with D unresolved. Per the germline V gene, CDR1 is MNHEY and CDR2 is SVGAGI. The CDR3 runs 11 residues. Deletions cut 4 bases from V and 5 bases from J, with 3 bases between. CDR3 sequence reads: CASSSDNEQFF. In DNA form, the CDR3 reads TGTGCCAGCAGTTCAGACAATGAGCAGTTCTTC.

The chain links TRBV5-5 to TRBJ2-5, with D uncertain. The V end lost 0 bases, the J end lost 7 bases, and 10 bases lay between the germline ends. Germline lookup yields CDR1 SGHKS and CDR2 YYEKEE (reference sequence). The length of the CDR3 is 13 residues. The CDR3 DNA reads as TGTGCCAGCAGCTTGGGGGATTACGGGACCCAGTACTTC. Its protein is CASSLGDYGTQYF.

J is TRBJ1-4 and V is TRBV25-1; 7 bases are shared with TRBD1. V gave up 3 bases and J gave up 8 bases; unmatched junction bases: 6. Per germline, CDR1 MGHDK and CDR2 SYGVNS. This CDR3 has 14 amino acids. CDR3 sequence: CASSEGTVWEKLFF. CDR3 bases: TGTGCCAGCAGTGAGGGGACAGTGTGGGAAAAACTGTTTTTT.

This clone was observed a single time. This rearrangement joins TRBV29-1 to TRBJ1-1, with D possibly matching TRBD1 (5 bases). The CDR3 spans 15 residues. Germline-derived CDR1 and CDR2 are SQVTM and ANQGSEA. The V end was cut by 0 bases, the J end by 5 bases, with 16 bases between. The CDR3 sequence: CSVEDLLSGGTEAFF. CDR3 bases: TGCAGCGTTGAAGATTTACTGTCCGGGGGGACTGAAGCTTTCTTT.

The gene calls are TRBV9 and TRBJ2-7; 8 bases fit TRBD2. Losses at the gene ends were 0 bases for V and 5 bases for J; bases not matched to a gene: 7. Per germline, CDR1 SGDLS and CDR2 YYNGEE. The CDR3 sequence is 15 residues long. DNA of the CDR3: TGTGCCAGCAGCGTAGGAGCGGGGGTCCGAAACGAGCAGTACTTC. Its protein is CASSVGAGVRNEQYF.